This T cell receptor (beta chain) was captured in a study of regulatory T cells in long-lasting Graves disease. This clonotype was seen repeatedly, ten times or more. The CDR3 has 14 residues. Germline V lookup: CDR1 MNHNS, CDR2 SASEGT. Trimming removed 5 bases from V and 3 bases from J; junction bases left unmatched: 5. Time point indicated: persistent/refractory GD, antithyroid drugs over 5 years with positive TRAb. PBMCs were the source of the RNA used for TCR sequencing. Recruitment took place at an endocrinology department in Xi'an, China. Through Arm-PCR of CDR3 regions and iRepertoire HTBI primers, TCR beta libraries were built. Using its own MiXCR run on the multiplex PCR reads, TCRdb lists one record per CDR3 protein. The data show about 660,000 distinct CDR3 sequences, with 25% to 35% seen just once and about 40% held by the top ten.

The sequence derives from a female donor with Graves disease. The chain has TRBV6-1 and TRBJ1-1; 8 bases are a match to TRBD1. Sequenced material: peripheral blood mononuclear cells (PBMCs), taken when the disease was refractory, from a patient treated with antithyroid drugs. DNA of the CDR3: TGTGCCAGCAGTACCAGGGGGCTGGACACTGAAGCTTTCTTT. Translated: CASSTRGLDTEAFF.